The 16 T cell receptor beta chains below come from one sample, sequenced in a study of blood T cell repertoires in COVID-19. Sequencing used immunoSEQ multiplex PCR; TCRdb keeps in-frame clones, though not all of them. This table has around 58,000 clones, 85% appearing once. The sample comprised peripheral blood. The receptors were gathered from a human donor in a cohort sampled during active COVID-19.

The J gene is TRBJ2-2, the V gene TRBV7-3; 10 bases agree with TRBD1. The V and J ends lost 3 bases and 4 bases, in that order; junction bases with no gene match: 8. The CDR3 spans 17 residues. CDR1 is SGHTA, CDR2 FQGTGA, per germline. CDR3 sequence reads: CASSLSFGTGATGELFF. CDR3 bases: TGTGCCAGCAGCTTGTCTTTCGGGACAGGGGCCACCGGGGAGCTGTTTTTT.

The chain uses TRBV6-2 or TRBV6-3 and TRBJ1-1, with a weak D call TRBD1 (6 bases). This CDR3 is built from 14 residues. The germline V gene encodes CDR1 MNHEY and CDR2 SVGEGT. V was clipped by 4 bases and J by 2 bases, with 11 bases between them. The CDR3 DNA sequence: TGTGCCAGCAGTTTGGCAGGGGAAAACACTGAAGCTTTCTTT. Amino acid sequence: CASSLAGENTEAFF.

CDR3 residues: CASSYRQGYGNTIYF. The CDR3, as DNA: TGTGCCAGCAGTTACAGACAGGGCTACGGAAACACCATATATTTT. The V and J genes are TRBV6-5 and TRBJ1-3; the match to TRBD1 covers 7 bases. The V gene end was trimmed by 2 bases and the J gene end by 4 bases; junction bases not matched to a gene: 5. The CDR3 runs to 15 residues. Germline CDR1 reads MNHEY; CDR2 reads SVGAGI.

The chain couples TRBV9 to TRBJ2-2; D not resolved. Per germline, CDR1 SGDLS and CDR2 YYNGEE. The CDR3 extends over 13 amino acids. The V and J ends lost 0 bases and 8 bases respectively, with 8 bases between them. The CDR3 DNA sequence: TGTGCCAGCAGCGTAGCTAGTACAGGGGAGCTGTTTTTT. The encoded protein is CASSVASTGELFF.

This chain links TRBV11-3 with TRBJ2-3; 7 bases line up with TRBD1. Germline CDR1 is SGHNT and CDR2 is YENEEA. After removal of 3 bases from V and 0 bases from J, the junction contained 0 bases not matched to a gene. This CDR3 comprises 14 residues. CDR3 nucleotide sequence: TGTGCCAGCAGCTTGACAGGGAGCACAGATACGCAGTATTTT. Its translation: CASSLTGSTDTQYF.

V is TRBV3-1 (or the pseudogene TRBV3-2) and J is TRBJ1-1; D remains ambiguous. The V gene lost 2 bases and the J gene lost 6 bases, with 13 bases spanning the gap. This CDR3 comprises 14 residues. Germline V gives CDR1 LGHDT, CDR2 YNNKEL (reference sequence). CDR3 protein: CASSQMDGGPEAFF. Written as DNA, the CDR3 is TGTGCCAGCAGCCAAATGGACGGAGGACCTGAAGCTTTCTTT.

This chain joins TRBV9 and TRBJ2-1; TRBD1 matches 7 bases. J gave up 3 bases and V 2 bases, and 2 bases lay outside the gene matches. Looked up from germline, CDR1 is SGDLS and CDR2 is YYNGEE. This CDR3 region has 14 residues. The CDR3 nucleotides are TGTGCCAGCAGCGTGACAGGGAACTACAATGAGCAGTTCTTC. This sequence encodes CASSVTGNYNEQFF.

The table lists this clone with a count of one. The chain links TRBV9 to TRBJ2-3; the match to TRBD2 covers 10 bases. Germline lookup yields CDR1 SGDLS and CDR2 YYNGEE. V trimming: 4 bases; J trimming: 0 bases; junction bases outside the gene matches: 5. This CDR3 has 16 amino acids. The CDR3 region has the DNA TGTGCCAGCAGCAACATTAGCGGGGGGAGCACAGATACGCAGTATTTT. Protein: CASSNISGGSTDTQYF.

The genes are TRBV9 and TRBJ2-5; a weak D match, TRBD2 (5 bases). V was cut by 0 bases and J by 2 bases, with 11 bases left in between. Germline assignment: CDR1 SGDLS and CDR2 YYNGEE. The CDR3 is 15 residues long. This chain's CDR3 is CASSVVSGRQETQYF. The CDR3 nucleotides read TGTGCCAGCAGCGTAGTGTCGGGGAGACAAGAGACCCAGTACTTC.

Written as DNA, the CDR3 is TGTGCCAGCAGCTTAGCGGGGGGGAAAAATGAGCAGTTCTTC. Protein: CASSLAGGKNEQFF. The V and J genes are TRBV7-3 and TRBJ2-1, with 9 bases fitting TRBD2. V gave up 2 bases and J gave up 7 bases; unmatched junction bases: 3. CDR1 is SGHTA and CDR2 is FQGTGA in the germline V gene. The CDR3 runs 14 residues.

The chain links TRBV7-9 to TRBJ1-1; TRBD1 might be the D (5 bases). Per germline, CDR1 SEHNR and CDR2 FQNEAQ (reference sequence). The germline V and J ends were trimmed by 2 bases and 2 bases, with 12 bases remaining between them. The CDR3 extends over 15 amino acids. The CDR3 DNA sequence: TGTGCCAGCAGCTTAAGTGGGACTGCTAACACTGAAGCTTTCTTT. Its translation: CASSLSGTANTEAFF.

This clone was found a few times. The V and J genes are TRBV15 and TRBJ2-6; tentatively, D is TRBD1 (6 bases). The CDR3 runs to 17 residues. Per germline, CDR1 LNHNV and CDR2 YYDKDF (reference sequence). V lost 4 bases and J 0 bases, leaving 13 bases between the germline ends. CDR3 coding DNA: TGTGCCACCAGCATAGAAACAGGGAACTCTGGGGCCAACGTCCTGACTTTC. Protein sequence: CATSIETGNSGANVLTF.

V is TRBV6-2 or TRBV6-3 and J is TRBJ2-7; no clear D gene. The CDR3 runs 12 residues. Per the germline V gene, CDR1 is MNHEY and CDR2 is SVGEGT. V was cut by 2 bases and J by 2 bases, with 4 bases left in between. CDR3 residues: CASSYETYEQYF. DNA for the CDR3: TGTGCCAGCAGTTACGAGACCTACGAGCAGTACTTC.

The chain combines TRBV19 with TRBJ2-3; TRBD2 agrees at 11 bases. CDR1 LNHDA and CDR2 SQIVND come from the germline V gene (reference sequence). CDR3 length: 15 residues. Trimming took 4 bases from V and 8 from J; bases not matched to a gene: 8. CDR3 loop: CASSNSGGAGGTQYF. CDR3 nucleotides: TGTGCCAGTAGTAATAGCGGGGGGGCCGGGGGTACGCAGTATTTT.

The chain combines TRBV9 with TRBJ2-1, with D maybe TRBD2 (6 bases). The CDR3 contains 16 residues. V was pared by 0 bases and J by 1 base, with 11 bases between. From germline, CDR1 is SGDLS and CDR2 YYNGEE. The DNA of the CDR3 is TGTGCCAGCAGCGTAGTAGCGGAGGTATCCTACAATGAGCAGTTCTTC. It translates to CASSVVAEVSYNEQFF.

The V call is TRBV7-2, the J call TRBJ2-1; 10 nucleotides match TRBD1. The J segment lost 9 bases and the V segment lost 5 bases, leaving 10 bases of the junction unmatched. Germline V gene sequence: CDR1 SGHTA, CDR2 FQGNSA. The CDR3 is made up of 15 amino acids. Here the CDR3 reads CASSPWDRGKSEQFF. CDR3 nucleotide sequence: TGTGCCAGCAGCCCCTGGGACAGGGGAAAAAGTGAGCAGTTCTTC.